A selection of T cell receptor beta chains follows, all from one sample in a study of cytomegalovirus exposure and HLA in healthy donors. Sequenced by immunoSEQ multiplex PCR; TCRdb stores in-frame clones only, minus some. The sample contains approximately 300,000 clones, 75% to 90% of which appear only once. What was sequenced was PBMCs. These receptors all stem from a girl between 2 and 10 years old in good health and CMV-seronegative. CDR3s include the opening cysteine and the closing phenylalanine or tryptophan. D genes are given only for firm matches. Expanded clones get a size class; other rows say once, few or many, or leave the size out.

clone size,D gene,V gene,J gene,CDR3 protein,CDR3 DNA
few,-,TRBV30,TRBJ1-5,CAWSADSNNQPQHF,TGTGCCTGGAGCGCGGACAGCAACAATCAGCCCCAGCATTTT
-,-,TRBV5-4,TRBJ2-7,CASSFGGLSYEQYF,TGTGCCAGCAGCTTCGGCGGCCTCTCCTACGAGCAGTACTTC
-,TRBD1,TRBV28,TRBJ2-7,CASSLTGTGSYEQYF,TGTGCCAGCAGTTTGACCGGGACAGGGTCCTACGAGCAGTACTTC
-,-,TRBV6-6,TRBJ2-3,CASSYEGAGLPDTQYF,TGTGCCAGCAGTTACGAGGGGGCGGGGTTACCGGATACGCAGTATTTT
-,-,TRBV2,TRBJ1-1,CASSGSVGAVSFF,TGTGCCAGCAGTGGGTCTGTGGGGGCGGTCTCTTTCTTT
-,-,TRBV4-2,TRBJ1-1,CASSQEVLGNTEAFF,TGTGCCAGCAGCCAAGAAGTACTGGGCAACACTGAAGCTTTCTTT
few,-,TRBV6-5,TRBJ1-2,CASGGFTGGYTF,TGTGCCAGCGGGGGGTTTACCGGAGGCTACACCTTC
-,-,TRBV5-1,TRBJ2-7,CASSLGAAGSYEQYF,TGCGCCAGCAGCTTGGGAGCGGCGGGAAGCTACGAGCAGTACTTC
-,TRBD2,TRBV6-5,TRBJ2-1,CASSYGTSGSGEQFF,TGTGCCAGCAGTTATGGGACTAGCGGGAGTGGTGAGCAGTTCTTC
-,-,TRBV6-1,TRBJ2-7,CASSEGGGAREQYF,TGTGCCAGCAGTGAAGGTGGGGGGGCTAGGGAGCAGTACTTC
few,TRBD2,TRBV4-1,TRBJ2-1,CASSPLLAGTYNEQFF,TGCGCCAGCAGCCCCCTCCTAGCGGGGACGTACAATGAGCAGTTCTTC
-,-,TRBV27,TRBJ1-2,CASSLDPGGGYTF,TGTGCCAGCAGTTTAGACCCCGGCGGTGGCTACACCTTC
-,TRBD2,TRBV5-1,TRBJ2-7,CASSLKKIAGLDYEQYF,TGCGCCAGCAGCTTGAAGAAGATAGCGGGCCTTGACTACGAGCAGTACTTC
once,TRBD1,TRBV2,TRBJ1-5,CASSGRRDRNYSNQPQHF,TGTGCCAGCAGTGGACGCCGGGACAGAAATTATAGCAATCAGCCCCAGCATTTT
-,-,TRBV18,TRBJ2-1,CASSPKSERSFPFF,TGTGCCAGCTCACCAAAGTCTGAGCGGTCTTTCCCGTTCTTC
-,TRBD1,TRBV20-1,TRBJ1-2,CSGDRGLGYTF,TGCAGTGGGGACAGGGGGCTTGGCTACACCTTC
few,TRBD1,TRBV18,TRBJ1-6,CASSRLTGSSYNSPLHF,TGTGCCAGCTCACGGCTGACAGGGAGCTCCTATAATTCACCCCTCCACTTT
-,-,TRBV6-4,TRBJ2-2,CASSDSQSNTGELFF,TGTGCCAGCAGTGACTCTCAGTCGAACACCGGGGAGCTGTTTTTT
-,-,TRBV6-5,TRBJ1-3,CASSSLGGSGNTIYF,TGTGCCAGCAGTAGCTTAGGGGGATCTGGAAACACCATATATTTT
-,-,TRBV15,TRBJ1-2,CATSRDSFYYGYTF,TGTGCCACCAGCAGAGATTCCTTTTACTATGGCTACACCTTC
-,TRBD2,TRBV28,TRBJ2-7,CASSGGGSTYEQYF,TGTGCCAGCAGTGGGGGAGGGAGTACCTACGAGCAGTACTTC
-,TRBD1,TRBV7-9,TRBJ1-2,CASSSWTGPNYGYTF,TGTGCCAGCAGCTCCTGGACAGGGCCCAACTATGGCTACACCTTC
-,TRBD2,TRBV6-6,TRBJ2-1,CATQFGLAPTSIF,TGTGCCACCCAGTTCGGACTAGCGCCTACCTCGATCTTC
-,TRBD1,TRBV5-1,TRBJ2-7,CASTPRGLTSYEQYF,TGCGCCAGCACCCCTAGGGGGCTAACATCCTACGAGCAGTACTTC
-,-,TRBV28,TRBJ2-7,CASRLQGYEQYF,TGTGCCAGCAGGCTACAGGGATACGAGCAGTACTTC
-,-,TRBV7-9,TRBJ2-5,CASSSQAYQETQYF,TGTGCCAGCAGCTCACAGGCGTACCAAGAGACCCAGTACTTC
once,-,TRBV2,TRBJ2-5,CASIFLGGEQYF,TGTGCCAGCATTTTCCTCGGCGGTGAGCAGTACTTC
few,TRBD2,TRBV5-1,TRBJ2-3,CASSFSQAGNTDTQYF,TGCGCCAGCAGCTTTTCCCAAGCGGGGAACACAGATACGCAGTATTTT
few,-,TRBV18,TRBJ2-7,CASSPKTSYEQYF,TGTGCCAGCTCACCTAAGACATCCTACGAGCAGTACTTC
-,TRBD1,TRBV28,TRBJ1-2,CASSLAGGGYTF,TGTGCCAGCAGTTTGGCAGGGGGCGGCTACACCTTC
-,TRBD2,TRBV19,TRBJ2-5,CASRTSGRGETQYF,TGTGCCAGTAGGACTAGCGGGCGCGGGGAGACCCAGTACTTC
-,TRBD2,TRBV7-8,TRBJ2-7,CASSLVRGSGRPNSYEQYF,TGTGCCAGCAGCTTAGTTCGGGGTAGCGGGAGGCCCAACTCCTACGAGCAGTACTTC
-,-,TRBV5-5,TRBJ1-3,CASFPGAGNTIYF,TGTGCCAGCTTTCCAGGTGCGGGAAACACCATATATTTT
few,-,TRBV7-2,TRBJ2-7,CASSPLGGSYEQYF,TGTGCCAGCAGCCCCCTTGGCGGCAGCTACGAGCAGTACTTC
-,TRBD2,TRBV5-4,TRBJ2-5,CASSLPGTSGFETQYF,TGTGCCAGCAGCCTGCCCGGGACTAGCGGGTTCGAGACCCAGTACTTC
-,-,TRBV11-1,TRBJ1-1,CASSLAQGMNTEAFF,TGTGCCAGCAGCTTAGCGCAGGGAATGAACACTGAAGCTTTCTTT
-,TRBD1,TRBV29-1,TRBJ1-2,CSVEDEGQGYYGYTF,TGCAGCGTTGAAGATGAGGGACAGGGATATTATGGCTACACCTTC
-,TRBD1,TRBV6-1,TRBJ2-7,CASRHGTGDFYEQYF,TGTGCCAGCCGACATGGGACAGGGGACTTCTACGAGCAGTACTTC
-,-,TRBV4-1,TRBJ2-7,CASSQPRGDSYEQYF,TGCGCCAGCAGCCAACCCAGGGGAGACTCCTACGAGCAGTACTTC
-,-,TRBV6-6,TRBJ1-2,CASSRGLGFSNYGYTF,TGTGCCAGCAGTCGAGGGTTGGGGTTCTCCAACTATGGCTACACCTTC
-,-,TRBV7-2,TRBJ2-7,CASSSAEFGVYEQYF,TGTGCCAGCAGCTCCGCGGAGTTCGGAGTCTACGAGCAGTACTTC
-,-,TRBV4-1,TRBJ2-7,CASSQESVAVNYEQYF,TGCGCCAGCAGCCAAGAATCGGTAGCGGTTAATTACGAGCAGTACTTC
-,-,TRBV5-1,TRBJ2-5,CASSLEPQETQYF,TGCGCCAGCAGCTTGGAGCCCCAAGAGACCCAGTACTTC
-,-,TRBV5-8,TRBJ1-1,CASSLGGGWNTEAFF,TGTGCCAGCAGCTTGGGGGGGGGTTGGAACACTGAAGCTTTCTTT
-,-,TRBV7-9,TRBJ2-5,CSSSPGKDHAQETQYF,TGTTCCAGCAGCCCGGGAAAGGACCATGCCCAAGAGACCCAGTACTTC
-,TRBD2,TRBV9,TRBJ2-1,CASSLRRGGYYNEQFF,TGTGCCAGCAGCCTTCGCCGGGGGGGATACTACAATGAGCAGTTCTTC
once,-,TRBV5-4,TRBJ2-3,CASSLTFPDTQYF,TGTGCCAGCAGCTTGACTTTCCCAGATACGCAGTATTTT
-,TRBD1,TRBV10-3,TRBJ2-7,CAISDPGQGNYEQYF,TGTGCCATCAGTGACCCGGGACAGGGGAATTACGAGCAGTACTTC
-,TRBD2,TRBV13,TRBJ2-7,CASSPRTSGGYEQYF,TGTGCCAGCAGCCCCCGGACTAGCGGGGGCTACGAGCAGTACTTC
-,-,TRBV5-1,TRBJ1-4,CASSSQGSAEKLFF,TGCGCCAGTAGTTCCCAGGGATCGGCTGAAAAACTGTTTTTT